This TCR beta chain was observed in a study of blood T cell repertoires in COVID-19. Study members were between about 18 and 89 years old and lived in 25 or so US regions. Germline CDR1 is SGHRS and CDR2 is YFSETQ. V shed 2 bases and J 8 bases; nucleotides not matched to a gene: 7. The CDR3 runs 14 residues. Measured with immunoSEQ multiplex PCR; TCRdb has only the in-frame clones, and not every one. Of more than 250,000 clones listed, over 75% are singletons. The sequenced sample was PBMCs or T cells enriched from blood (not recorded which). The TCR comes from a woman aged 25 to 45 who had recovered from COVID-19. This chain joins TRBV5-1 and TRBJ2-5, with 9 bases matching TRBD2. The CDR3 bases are TGCGCCAGCAGCTTTTTGGTGACTAGCGGAACCCAGTACTTC. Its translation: CASSFLVTSGTQYF.